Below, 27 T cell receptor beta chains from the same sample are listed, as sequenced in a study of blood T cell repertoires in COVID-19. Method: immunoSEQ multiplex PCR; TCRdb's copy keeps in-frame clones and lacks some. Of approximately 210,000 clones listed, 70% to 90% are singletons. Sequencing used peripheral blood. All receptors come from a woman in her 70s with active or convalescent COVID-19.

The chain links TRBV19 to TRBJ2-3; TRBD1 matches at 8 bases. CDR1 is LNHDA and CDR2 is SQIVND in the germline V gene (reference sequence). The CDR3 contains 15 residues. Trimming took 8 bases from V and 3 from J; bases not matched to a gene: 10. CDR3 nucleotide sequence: TGTGCCAGTGCCCAAGGACAGGGAAATACAGATACGCAGTATTTT. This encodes CASAQGQGNTDTQYF.

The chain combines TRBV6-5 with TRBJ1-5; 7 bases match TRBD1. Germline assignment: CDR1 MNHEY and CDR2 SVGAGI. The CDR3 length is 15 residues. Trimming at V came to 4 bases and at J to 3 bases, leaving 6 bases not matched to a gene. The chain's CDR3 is CASSLGGATNQPQHF. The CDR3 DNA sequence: TGTGCCAGCAGTTTAGGGGGCGCAACCAATCAGCCCCAGCATTTT.

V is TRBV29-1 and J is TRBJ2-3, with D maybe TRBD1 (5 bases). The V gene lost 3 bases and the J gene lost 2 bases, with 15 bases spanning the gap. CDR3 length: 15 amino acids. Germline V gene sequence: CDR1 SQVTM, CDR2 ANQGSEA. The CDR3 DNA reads TGCAGCGTTGACGGTATAAGGGGCCCCACAGATACGCAGTATTTT. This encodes CSVDGIRGPTDTQYF.

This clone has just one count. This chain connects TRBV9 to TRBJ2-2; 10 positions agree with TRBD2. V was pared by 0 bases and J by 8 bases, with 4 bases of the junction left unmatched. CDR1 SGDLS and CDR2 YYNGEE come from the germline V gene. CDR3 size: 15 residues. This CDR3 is CASSVAVAGGGELFF. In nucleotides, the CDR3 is TGTGCCAGCAGCGTAGCCGTAGCGGGGGGTGGGGAGCTGTTTTTT.

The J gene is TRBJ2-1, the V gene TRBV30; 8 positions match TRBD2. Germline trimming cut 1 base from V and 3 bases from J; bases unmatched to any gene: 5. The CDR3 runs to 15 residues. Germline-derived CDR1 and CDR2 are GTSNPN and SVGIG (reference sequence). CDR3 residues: CAWSALSGNYNEQFF. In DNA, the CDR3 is TGTGCCTGGAGTGCCCTTAGCGGGAACTACAATGAGCAGTTCTTC.

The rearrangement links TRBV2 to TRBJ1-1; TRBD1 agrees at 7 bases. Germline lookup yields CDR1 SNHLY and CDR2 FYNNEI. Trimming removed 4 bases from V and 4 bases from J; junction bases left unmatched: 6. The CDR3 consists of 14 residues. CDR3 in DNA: TGTGCCAGCAGTGGACAGGGTCGGGGCACTGAAGCTTTCTTT. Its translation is CASSGQGRGTEAFF.

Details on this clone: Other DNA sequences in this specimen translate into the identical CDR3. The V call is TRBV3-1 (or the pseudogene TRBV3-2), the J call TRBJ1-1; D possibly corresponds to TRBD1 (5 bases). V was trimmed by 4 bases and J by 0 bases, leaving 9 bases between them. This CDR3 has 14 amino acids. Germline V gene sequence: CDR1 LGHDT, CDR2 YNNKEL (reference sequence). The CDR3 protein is CASSPGHLNTEAFF. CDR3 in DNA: TGTGCCAGCAGCCCTGGACACTTGAACACTGAAGCTTTCTTT.

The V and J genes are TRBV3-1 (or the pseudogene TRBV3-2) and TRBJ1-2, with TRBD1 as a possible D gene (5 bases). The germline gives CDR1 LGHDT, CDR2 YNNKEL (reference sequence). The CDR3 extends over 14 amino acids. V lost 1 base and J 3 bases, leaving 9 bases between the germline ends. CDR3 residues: CASSQGGGDYGYTF. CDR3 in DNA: TGTGCCAGCAGCCAAGGAGGAGGGGACTATGGCTACACCTTC.

The CDR3 sequence: CASSEPTTMRDTLRTAYEQYF. The CDR3, as DNA: TGCGCCAGCAGTGAGCCCACGACGATGCGGGATACTCTTCGAACCGCCTACGAGCAGTACTTC. The chain links TRBV10-1 to TRBJ2-7; the D gene is possibly TRBD2 (6 bases). V was shortened by 2 bases and J by 2 bases, with 31 bases between the two germline ends. Germline assignment: CDR1 WNHNN and CDR2 SYGVQD (reference sequence). The CDR3 extends over 21 amino acids.

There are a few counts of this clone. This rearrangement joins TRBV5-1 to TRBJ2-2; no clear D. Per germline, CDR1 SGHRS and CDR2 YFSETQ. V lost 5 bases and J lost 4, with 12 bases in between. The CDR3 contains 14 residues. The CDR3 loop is CASSLQDLTGELFF. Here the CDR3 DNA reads TGCGCCAGCAGTTTGCAGGATCTCACCGGGGAGCTGTTTTTT.

The CDR3, as DNA: TGTGCCAGCAGCCCTCTATCGGAGAATTCACCCCTCCACTTT. It codes for CASSPLSENSPLHF. The genes are TRBV3-1 (or the pseudogene TRBV3-2) and TRBJ1-6; D call uncertain. V lost 4 bases, J lost 7 bases, and 11 bases lay in between. Per germline, CDR1 LGHDT and CDR2 YNNKEL (reference sequence). This CDR3 has 14 amino acids.

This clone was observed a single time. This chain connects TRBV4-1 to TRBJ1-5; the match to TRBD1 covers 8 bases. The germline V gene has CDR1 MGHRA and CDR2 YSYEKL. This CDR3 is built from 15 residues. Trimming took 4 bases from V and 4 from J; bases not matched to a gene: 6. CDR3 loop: CASSPWTGMNQPQHF. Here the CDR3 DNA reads TGCGCCAGCAGCCCTTGGACAGGGATGAATCAGCCCCAGCATTTT.

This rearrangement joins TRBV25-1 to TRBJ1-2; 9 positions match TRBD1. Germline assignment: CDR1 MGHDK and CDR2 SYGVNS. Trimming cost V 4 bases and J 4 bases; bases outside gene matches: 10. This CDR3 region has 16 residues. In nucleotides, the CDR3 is TGTGCCAGCAGTGGGACAGGGGCCCTCTGGTCCTATGGCTACACCTTC. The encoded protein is CASSGTGALWSYGYTF.

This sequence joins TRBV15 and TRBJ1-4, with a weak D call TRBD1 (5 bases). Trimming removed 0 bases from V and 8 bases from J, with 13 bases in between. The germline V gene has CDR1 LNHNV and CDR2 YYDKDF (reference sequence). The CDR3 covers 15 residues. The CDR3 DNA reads TGTGCCACCAGCAGAGATGCCAGGGTCGGGGAAAAACTGTTTTTT. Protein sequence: CATSRDARVGEKLFF.

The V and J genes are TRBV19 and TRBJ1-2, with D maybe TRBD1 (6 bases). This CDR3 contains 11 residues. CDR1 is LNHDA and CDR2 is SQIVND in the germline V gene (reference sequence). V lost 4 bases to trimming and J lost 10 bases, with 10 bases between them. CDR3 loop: CASSTDRTYTF. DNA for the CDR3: TGTGCCAGTAGTACCGACAGGACCTACACCTTC. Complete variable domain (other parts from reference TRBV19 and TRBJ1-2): DGGITQSPKYLFRKEGQNVTLSCEQNLNHDAMYWYRQDPGQGLRLIYYSQIVNDFQKGDIAEGYSVSREKKESFPLTVTSAQKNPTAFYLCASSTDRTYTFGSGTRLTVV.

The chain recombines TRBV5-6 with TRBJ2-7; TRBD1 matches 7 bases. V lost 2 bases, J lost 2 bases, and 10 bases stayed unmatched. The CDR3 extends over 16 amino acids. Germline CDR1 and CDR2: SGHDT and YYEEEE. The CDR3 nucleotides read TGTGCCAGCAGCTTTGGTACTGGGACAGAGACCTACGAGCAGTACTTC. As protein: CASSFGTGTETYEQYF.

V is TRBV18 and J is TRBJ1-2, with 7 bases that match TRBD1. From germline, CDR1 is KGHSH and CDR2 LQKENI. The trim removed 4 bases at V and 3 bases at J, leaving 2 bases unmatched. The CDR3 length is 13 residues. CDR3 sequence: CASSQGADYGYTF. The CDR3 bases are TGTGCCAGCTCACAGGGGGCTGACTATGGCTACACCTTC.

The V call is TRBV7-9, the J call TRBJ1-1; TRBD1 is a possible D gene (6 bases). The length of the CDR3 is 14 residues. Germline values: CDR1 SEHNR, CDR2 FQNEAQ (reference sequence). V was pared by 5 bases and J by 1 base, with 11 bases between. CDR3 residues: CASSPGGQNTEAFF. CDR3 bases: TGTGCCAGCAGCCCTGGGGGCCAGAACACTGAAGCTTTCTTT.

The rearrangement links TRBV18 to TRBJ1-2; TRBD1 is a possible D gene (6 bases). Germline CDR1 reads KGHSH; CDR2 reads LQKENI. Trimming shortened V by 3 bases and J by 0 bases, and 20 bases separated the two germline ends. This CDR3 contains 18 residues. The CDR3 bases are TGTGCCAGCTCACCGACGACAGGAGTAACGAAAGCTAACTATGGCTACACCTTC. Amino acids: CASSPTTGVTKANYGYTF.

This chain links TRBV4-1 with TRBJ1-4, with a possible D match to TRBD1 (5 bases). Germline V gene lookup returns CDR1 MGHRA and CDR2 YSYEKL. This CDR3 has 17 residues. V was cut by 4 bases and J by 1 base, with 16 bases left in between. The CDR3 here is CASSLRREGRTNEKLFF. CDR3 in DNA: TGCGCCAGCAGCCTGCGCAGGGAAGGGCGAACTAATGAAAAACTGTTTTTT.

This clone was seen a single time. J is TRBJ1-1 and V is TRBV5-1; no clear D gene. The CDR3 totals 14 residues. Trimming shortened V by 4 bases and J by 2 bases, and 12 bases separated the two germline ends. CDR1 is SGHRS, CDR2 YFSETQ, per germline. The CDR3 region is CASSRTDSNTEAFF. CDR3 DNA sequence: TGCGCCAGCAGCAGGACGGACTCAAACACTGAAGCTTTCTTT.

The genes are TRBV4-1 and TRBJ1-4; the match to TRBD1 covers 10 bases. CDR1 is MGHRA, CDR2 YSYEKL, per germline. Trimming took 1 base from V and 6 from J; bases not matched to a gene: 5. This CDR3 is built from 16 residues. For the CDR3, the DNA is TGCGCCAGCAGCCAAGGAGCCGGGACAGGGGATGAAAAACTGTTTTTT. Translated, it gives CASSQGAGTGDEKLFF.

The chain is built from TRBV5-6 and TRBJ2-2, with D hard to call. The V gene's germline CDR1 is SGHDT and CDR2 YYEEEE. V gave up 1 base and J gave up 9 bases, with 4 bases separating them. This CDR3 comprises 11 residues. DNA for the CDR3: TGTGCCAGCAGCTTGTACAGGGAGCTGTTTTTT. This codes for CASSLYRELFF.

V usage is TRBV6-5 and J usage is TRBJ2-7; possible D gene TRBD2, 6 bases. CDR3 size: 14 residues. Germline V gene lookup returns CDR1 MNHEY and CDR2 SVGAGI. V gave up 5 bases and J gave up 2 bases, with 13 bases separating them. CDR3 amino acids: CASSRAGRTYEQYF. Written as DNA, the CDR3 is TGTGCCAGCAGTAGGGCAGGGAGGACCTACGAGCAGTACTTC.

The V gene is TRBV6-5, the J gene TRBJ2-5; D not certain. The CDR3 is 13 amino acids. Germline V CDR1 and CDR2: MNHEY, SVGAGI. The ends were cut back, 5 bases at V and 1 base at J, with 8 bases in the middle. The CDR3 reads CASSRQPQETQYF. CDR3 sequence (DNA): TGTGCCAGCAGTCGACAACCCCAAGAGACCCAGTACTTC.

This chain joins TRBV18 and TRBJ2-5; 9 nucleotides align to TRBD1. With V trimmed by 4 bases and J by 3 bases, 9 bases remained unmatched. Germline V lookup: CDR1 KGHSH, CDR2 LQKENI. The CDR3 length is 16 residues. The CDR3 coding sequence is TGTGCCAGCTCACTATACAGGGGGCATGGGAAAGAGACCCAGTACTTC. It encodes CASSLYRGHGKETQYF.

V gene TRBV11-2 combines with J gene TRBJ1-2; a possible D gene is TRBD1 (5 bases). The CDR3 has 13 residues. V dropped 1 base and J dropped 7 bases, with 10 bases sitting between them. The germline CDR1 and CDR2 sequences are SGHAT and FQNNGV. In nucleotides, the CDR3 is TGTGCCAGCAGCTTAGCAGGGCGTCGTGGCTACACCTTC. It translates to CASSLAGRRGYTF.